These 15 T cell receptor beta chains originate from one sample sequenced in a study of regulatory T cells in long-lasting Graves disease. With iRepertoire HTBI primers and Arm-PCR of CDR3 regions, TCR beta libraries were built. TCRdb itself ran the multiplex PCR reads through MiXCR, one entry per CDR3 protein. The data show 500,000 to 700,000 distinct CDR3 sequences, roughly 30% seen once. Stated time point: persistent/refractory GD, antithyroid drugs over 5 years with positive TRAb. Scientists built the TCR library using RNA that was extracted from PBMCs. The sequencing here drew on peripheral blood mononuclear cells (PBMCs), taken when the disease was refractory, from a patient treated with antithyroid drugs. These receptors came from a female donor with Graves disease.

This clonotype came up a few times. The V gene is TRBV19, the J gene TRBJ2-5; D call uncertain. The CDR3 runs to 16 residues. V lost 5 bases, J lost 5 bases, and 21 bases lay in between. The germline V gene encodes CDR1 LNHDA and CDR2 SQIVND (reference sequence). The CDR3 loop is CASSGRTGPARETQYF. CDR3 nucleotides: TGTGCCAGTAGTGGACGAACTGGCCCGGCTCGGGAGACCCAGTACTTC.

This clonotype showed up many times. The chain links TRBV2 to TRBJ1-2; 7 positions match TRBD1. With 6 bases clipped from V and 6 bases from J, the junction kept 10 bases outside the gene matches. Germline loops: CDR1 SNHLY, CDR2 FYNNEI. The CDR3 has 14 amino acids. The CDR3 bases are TGTGCCAGCAGGGAGGGACAGTCAGGGGATGGCTACACCTTC. Encoded protein: CASREGQSGDGYTF.

On this clonotype: A clone one base away is much larger, so this may be a read error. The chain links TRBV5-1 to TRBJ1-5, with TRBD1 matching 7 bases. In germline, CDR1 is SGHRS, CDR2 YFSETQ. The CDR3 sequence is 14 residues long. CDR3 sequence: CASSLESGGQPQQF. The CDR3 DNA follows: TGCGCCAGCAGCTTGGAGTCAGGGGGTCAGCCCCAGCAGTTT.

This clonotype was observed a few times. The chain uses TRBV6-1 and TRBJ1-1; possibly TRBD1 for D (6 bases). This CDR3 comprises 15 residues. The germline CDR1 and CDR2 sequences are MNHNS and SASEGT. Trimming cost V 2 bases and J 10 bases, with 20 bases left between them. The CDR3 DNA reads as TGTGCCAGCAGTGAACCACCTGGAACAGGGCCGGGAGCTTTCTTT. This encodes CASSEPPGTGPGAFF.

A word on this clonotype: Being one base from a much bigger clone, this may be a read error. This chain uses TRBV28 with TRBJ1-2; 9 nucleotides match TRBD1. From germline, CDR1 is MDHEN and CDR2 SYDVKM. Losses at the gene ends were 3 bases for V and 8 bases for J; bases not matched to a gene: 7. CDR3 size: 14 residues. The CDR3 spells CASSLRTGGGGYTF. CDR3 nucleotides: TGTGCCAGCAGTTTGCGAACAGGGGGCGGAGGCTACACCTTC.

V usage is TRBV7-3 and J usage is TRBJ1-5; a weak D match, TRBD1 (5 bases). V lost 5 bases, J lost 0 bases, and 26 bases lay in between. Germline V gene lookup returns CDR1 SGHTA and CDR2 FQGTGA. This CDR3 comprises 20 residues. The CDR3 DNA is TGTGCCAGCAGCCCACCTACAGGAGGGGCCCCTCCTTATAGCAATCAGCCCCAGCATTTT. Amino acid sequence: CASSPPTGGAPPYSNQPQHF.

This clonotype was seen a few times. V gene TRBV10-2 combines with J gene TRBJ1-1; no reliable D call. The CDR3 has 13 amino acids. Germline V gene lookup returns CDR1 WSHSY and CDR2 SAAADI. V lost 4 bases and J 4 bases, leaving 10 bases between the germline ends. CDR3 amino acids: CASSGVGRTEAFF. For the CDR3, the DNA is TGCGCCAGCAGTGGTGTAGGGCGCACTGAAGCTTTCTTT.

This chain connects TRBV27 to TRBJ2-7, with D possibly being TRBD2 (6 bases). Germline V gene sequence: CDR1 MNHEY, CDR2 SMNVEV (reference sequence). The V gene lost 4 bases and the J gene lost 9 bases, with 19 bases spanning the gap. This CDR3 has 14 amino acids. CDR3 DNA: TGTGCCAGCAGTTACCCCGTCCGGGGAGGTCGGCAGTACTTC. Its protein product is CASSYPVRGGRQYF.

The J gene is TRBJ1-2, the V gene TRBV7-2; D is perhaps TRBD1 (6 bases). CDR1 and CDR2 (germline): SGHTA, FQGNSA. The V gene lost 5 bases and the J gene lost 1 base, with 20 bases spanning the gap. CDR3 length: 17 amino acids. The CDR3 DNA reads TGTGCCAGCAGCCTAGAAGTCAGGGGTCCTATTAACTATGGCTACACCTTC. This codes for CASSLEVRGPINYGYTF.

This clonotype was counted only a few times. The chain recombines TRBV30 with TRBJ1-2, with unresolved D. The V gene lost 0 bases and the J gene lost 2 bases, with 10 bases spanning the gap. From germline, CDR1 is GTSNPN and CDR2 SVGIG (reference sequence). The CDR3 runs 14 residues. The CDR3 sequence: CAWSVSSRNYGYTF. Written as DNA, the CDR3 is TGTGCCTGGAGTGTATCCAGCAGAAACTATGGCTACACCTTC.

The table lists this clonotype with a count of one. The chain uses TRBV20-1 and TRBJ2-5; 7 nucleotides line up with TRBD2. The germline V gene has CDR1 DFQATT and CDR2 SNEGSKA (reference sequence). With V trimmed by 0 bases and J by 5 bases, 15 bases remained unmatched. The CDR3 totals 17 residues. The CDR3, as DNA: TGCAGTGCTAGAGATTTGGGGCTGGGGGGGAGGATTGAGACCCAGTACTTC. Its translation: CSARDLGLGGRIETQYF.

This clonotype came up many times. The chain links TRBV6-2 or TRBV6-3 to TRBJ2-7, with TRBD2 matching 12 bases. The CDR3 has 15 amino acids. Trimming at V came to 5 bases and at J to 2 bases, leaving 4 bases not matched to a gene. Germline assignment: CDR1 MNHEY and CDR2 SVGEGT. In DNA form, the CDR3 reads TGTGCCAGCAGTCACCGGACTAGCGGGACCTACGAGCAGTACTTC. Protein sequence: CASSHRTSGTYEQYF.

The chain links TRBV12-3 or TRBV12-4 to TRBJ1-5; TRBD1 might be the D (5 bases). The V and J ends lost 2 bases and 3 bases respectively, with 11 bases between them. The CDR3 runs 15 residues. The CDR3 sequence is CASSLMGTHNQPQHF. The CDR3 region has the DNA TGTGCCAGCAGTTTAATGGGGACGCACAATCAGCCCCAGCATTTT.

The table lists this clonotype with a few counts. CDR3 loop: CASSYSTSGSSSYNSPLHF. CDR3 coding DNA: TGTGCCAGCAGTTACTCGACTTCAGGATCAAGCTCCTATAATTCACCCCTCCACTTT. V usage is TRBV6-5 and J usage is TRBJ1-6; D remains unclear. V dropped 0 bases and J dropped 0 bases, with 15 bases sitting between them. CDR1 MNHEY and CDR2 SVGAGI come from the germline V gene. This CDR3 is built from 19 residues.

As concerns this clonotype: A much larger clone lies a single base off, so this may be a read error. The chain links TRBV12-3 or TRBV12-4 to TRBJ1-2; no clear D gene. The CDR3 contains 14 residues. The chain's CDR3 is CVSSPQEGIYGYTF. In nucleotides, the CDR3 is TGTGTCAGCAGTCCCCAGGAGGGAATCTATGGCTACACCTTC.